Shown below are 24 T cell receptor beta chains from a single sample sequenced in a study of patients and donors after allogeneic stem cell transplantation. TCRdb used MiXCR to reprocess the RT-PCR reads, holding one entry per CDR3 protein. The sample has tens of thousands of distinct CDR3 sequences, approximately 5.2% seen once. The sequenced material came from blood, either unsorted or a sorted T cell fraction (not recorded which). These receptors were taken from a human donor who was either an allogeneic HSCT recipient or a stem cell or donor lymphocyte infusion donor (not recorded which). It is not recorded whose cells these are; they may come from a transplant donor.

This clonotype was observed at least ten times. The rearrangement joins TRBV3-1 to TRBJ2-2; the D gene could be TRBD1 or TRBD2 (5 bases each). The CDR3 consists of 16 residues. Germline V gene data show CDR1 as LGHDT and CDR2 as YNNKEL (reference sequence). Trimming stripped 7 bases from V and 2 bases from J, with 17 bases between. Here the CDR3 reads CASTKTRGGNTGELFF. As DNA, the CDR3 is TGTGCCAGCACTAAAACCCGTGGGGGAAACACCGGGGAGCTGTTTTTT. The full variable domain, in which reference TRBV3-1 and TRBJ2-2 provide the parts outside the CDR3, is DTAVSQTPKYLVTQMGNDKSIKCEQNLGHDTMYWYKQDSKKFLKIMFSYNNKELIINETVPNRFSPKSPDKAHLNLHINSLELGDSAVYFCASTKTRGGNTGELFFGEGSRLTVL.

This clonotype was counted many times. CDR3 sequence reads: CSAKSGGTGELFF. DNA of the CDR3: TGCAGTGCTAAGTCAGGAGGGACCGGGGAGCTGTTTTTT. The rearrangement links TRBV20-1 to TRBJ2-2, with D tentatively TRBD2 (6 bases). The CDR3 has 13 amino acids. Per the germline V gene, CDR1 is DFQATT and CDR2 is SNEGSKA (reference sequence). V shed 4 bases and J shed 5 bases, with 11 bases lying between them.

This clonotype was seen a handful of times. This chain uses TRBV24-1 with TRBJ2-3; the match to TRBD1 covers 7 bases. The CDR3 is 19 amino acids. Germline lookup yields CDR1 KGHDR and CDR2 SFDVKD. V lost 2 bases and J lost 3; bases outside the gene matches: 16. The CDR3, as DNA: TGTGCCACCAGTGATTCACCTTTTGGGACAGCCTCTGGTACAGATACGCAGTATTTT. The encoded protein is CATSDSPFGTASGTDTQYF.

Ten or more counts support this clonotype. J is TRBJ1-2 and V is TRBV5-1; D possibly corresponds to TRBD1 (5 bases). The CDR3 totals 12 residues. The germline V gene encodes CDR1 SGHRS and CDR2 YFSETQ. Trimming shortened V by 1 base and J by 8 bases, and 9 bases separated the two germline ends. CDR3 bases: TGCGCCAGCAGCTTGTTGGGGGAAGGCTACACCTTC. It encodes CASSLLGEGYTF. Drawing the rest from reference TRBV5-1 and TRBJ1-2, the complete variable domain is KAGVTQTPRYLIKTRGQQVTLSCSPISGHRSVSWYQQTPGQGLQFLFEYFSETQRNKGNFPGRFSGRQFSNSRSEMNVSTLELGDSALYLCASSLLGEGYTFGSGTRLTVV.

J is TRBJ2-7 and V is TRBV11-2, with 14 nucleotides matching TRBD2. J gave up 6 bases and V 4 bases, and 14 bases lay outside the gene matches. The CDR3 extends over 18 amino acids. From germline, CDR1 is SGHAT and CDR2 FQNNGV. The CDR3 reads CASSSLTSGRAQLGEQYF. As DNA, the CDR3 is TGTGCCAGCAGCTCCTTGACTAGCGGGAGGGCCCAATTAGGCGAGCAGTACTTC. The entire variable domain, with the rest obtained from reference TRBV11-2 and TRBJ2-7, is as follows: EAGVAQSPRYKIIEKRQSVAFWCNPISGHATLYWYQQILGQGPKLLIQFQNNGVVDDSQLPKDRFSAERLKGVDSTLKIQPAKLEDSAVYLCASSSLTSGRAQLGEQYFGPGTRLTVT.

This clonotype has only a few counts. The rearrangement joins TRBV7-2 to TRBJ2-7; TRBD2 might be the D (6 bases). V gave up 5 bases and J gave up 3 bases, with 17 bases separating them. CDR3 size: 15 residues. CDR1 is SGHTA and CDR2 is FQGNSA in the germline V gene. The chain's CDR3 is CASSTRGLSFYEQYF. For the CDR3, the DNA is TGTGCCAGCAGCACCCGAGGACTATCGTTCTACGAGCAGTACTTC.

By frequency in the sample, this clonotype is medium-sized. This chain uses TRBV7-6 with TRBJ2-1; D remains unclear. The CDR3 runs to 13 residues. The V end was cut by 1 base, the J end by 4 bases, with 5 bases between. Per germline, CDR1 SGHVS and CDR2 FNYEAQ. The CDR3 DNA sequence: TGTGCCAGCAGCTTAGGAACTTACAATGAGCAGTTCTTC. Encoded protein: CASSLGTYNEQFF.

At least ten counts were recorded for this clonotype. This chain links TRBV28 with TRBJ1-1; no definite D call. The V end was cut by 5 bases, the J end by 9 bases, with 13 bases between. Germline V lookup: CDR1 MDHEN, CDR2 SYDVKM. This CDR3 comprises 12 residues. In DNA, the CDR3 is TGTGCCAGCAGTCCCTCGATCAGCCAAGCTTTCTTT. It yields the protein CASSPSISQAFF. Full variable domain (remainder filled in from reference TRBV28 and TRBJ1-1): DVKVTQSSRYLVKRTGEKVFLECVQDMDHENMFWYRQDPGLGLRLIYFSYDVKMKEKGDIPEGYSVSREKKERFSLILESASTNQTSMYLCASSPSISQAFFGQGTRLTVV.

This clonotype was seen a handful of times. DNA for the CDR3: TGTGCCAGCAGTTTATCCGGGACAAAGGCCTACGAGCAGTACTTC. Translating it yields CASSLSGTKAYEQYF. The chain uses TRBV28 and TRBJ2-7; possibly TRBD1 for D (6 bases). Per the germline V gene, CDR1 is MDHEN and CDR2 is SYDVKM. This CDR3 has 15 amino acids. Trimming took 1 base from V and 2 from J, leaving 12 bases between them.

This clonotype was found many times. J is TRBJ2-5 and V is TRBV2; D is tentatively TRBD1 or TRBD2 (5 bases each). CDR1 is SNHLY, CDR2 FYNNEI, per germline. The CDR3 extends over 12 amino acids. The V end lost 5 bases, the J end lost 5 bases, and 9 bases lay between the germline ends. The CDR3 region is CASSRGGETQYF. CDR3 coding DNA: TGTGCCAGCAGTAGGGGCGGGGAGACCCAGTACTTC.

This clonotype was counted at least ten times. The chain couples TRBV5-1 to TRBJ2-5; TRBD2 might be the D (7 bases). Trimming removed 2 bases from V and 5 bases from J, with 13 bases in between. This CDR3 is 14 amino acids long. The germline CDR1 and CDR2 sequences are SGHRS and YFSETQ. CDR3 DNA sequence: TGCGCCAGCAGCTTCATGGGGGGGCGTGAGACCCAGTACTTC. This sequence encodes CASSFMGGRETQYF.

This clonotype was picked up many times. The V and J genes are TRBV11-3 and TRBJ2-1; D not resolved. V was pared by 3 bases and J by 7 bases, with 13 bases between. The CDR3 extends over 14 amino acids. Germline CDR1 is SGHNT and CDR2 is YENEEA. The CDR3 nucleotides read TGTGCCAGCAGCTTCATGGCCCTTATGAATGAGCAGTTCTTC. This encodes CASSFMALMNEQFF.

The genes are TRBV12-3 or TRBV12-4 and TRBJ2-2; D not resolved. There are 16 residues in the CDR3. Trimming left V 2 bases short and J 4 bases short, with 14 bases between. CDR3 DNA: TGTGCCAGCAGTTTAAAGGCTTGGGTTTTCACCGGGGAGCTGTTTTTT. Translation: CASSLKAWVFTGELFF.

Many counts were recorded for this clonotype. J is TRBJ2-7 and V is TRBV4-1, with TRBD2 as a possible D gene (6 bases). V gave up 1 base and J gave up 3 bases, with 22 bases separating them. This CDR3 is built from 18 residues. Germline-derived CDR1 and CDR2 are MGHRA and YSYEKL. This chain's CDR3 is CASSQGIARGIQNYEQYF. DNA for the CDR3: TGCGCCAGCAGCCAAGGTATCGCGCGGGGCATCCAAAACTACGAGCAGTACTTC.

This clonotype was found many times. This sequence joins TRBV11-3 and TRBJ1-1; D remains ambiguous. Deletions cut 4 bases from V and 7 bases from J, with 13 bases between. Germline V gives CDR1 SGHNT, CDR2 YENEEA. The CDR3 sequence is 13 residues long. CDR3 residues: CASSSTGSFEAFF. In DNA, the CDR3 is TGTGCCAGCAGCTCGACCGGGTCCTTTGAAGCTTTCTTT.

The CDR3 sequence: CASSLGGSGRTGELFF. CDR3 coding DNA: TGTGCCAGCAGCTTAGGAGGAAGCGGGAGGACCGGGGAGCTGTTTTTT. The rearrangement joins TRBV7-9 to TRBJ2-2; 9 bases agree with TRBD2. Germline values: CDR1 SEHNR, CDR2 FQNEAQ (reference sequence). The CDR3 runs 16 residues. V dropped 1 base and J dropped 5; count of bases not matched to a gene: 5. The full variable domain, its missing parts supplied by reference TRBV7-9 and TRBJ2-2, is DTGVSQNPRHKITKRGQNVTFRCDPISEHNRLYWYRQTLGQGPEFLTYFQNEAQLEKSRLLSDRFSAERPKGSFSTLEIQRTEQGDSAMYLCASSLGGSGRTGELFFGEGSRLTVL.

CDR3 sequence (DNA): TGTGCCAGCAGCTTTAATCAGTTCGCTTTCTTT. Translated, it gives CASSFNQFAFF. The rearrangement uses TRBV11-2 and TRBJ1-1; no clear D gene. The CDR3 totals 11 residues. The germline V and J ends were trimmed by 3 bases and 11 bases, with 10 bases remaining between them. Germline values: CDR1 SGHAT, CDR2 FQNNGV.

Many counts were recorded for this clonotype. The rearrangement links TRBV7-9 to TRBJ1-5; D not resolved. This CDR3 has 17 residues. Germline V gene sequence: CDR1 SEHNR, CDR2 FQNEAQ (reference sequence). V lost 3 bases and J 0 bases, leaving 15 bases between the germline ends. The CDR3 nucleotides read TGTGCCAGCAGCTTGGGCGACGGACGGCTTAGCAATCAGCCCCAGCATTTT. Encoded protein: CASSLGDGRLSNQPQHF.

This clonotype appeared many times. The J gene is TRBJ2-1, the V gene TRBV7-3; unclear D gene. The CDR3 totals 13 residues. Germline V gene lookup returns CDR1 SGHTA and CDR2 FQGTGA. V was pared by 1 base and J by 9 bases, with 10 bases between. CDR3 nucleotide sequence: TGTGCCAGCAGCTTAAGTGAAGCAGGTGAGCAGTTCTTC. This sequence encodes CASSLSEAGEQFF.

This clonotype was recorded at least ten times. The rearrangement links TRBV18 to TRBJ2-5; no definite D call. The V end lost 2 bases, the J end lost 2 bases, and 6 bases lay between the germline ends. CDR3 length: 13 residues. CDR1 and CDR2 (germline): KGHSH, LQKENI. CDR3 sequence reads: CASSPGYQETQYF. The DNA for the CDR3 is TGTGCCAGCTCACCAGGTTATCAAGAGACCCAGTACTTC.

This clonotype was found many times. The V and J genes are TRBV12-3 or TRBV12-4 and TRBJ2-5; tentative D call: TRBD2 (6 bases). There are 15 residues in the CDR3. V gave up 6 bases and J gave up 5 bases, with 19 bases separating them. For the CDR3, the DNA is TGTGCCAGCAGCTCTGACGGAACAAGCGGGGAGACCCAGTACTTC. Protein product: CASSSDGTSGETQYF.

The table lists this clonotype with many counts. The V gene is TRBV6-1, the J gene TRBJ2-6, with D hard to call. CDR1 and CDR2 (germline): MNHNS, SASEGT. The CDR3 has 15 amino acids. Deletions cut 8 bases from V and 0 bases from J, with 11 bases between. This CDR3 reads CASGRTSSGANVLTF. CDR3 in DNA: TGTGCCAGCGGGCGGACCAGCTCTGGGGCCAACGTCCTGACTTTC.

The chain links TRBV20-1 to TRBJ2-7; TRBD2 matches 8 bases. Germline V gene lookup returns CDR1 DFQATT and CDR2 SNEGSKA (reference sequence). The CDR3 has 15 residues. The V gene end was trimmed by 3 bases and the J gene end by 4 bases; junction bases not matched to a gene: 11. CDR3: CSASAPREGRYEQYF. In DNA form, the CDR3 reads TGCAGTGCTAGCGCCCCCCGGGAGGGCCGGTACGAGCAGTACTTC.

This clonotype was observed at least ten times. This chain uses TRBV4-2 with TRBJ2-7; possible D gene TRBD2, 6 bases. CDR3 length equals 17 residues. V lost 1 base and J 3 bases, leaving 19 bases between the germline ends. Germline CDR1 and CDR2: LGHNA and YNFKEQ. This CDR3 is CASSQANEAAGHYEQYF. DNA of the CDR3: TGTGCCAGCAGCCAAGCAAACGAGGCAGCGGGCCACTACGAGCAGTACTTC.